This T cell receptor beta chain was recovered during a study of CD49a tissue-resident CD8 T cells in human skin (dated by TCRdb to the late 2010s). Notes on the research overall: Tissue-resident memory CD8+ T cell subsets in human skin, defined by CD49a, CD69 and CD103 expression, were examined in the study.

About this clone: The specificity of this receptor is unknown. No base qualities exist here, and no much larger clone lies one base off it.

V is clipped by 0 bases and J by 4 bases, and the sequence between their germline boundaries is 9 bases long. The CDR3 runs 14 residues from the cysteine to the phenylalanine. Left in the record is the CDR3 DNA by itself, 42 bases read in frame from the first base. From a lookup of the germline V gene, CDR1 and CDR2 are MNHNS and SASEGT. For five healthy donors, CD8+ T cells were sorted from blood, dermis and epidermis, and the TCR beta CDR3 regions of these cells were analysed. All TCR-sequenced donors were healthy individuals, and each provided both blood and skin samples. Sorting was used to isolate CD8+ T cell populations ahead of TCR beta sequencing. The library was built by means of the immunoSEQ multiplex PCR assay. In the authors' own workflow: Across the sorted blood, dermal and epidermal CD8+ T cell populations, TCR V beta family usage frequencies were compared. TCRdb took this table from immuneACCESS and kept in-frame rearrangements with V and J called. Such tables lack part of the clones; where checked against another copy, unresolved V genes explain under half of the gap, and the rest is unexplained. V and J calls plus clone size are reproduced from that table; the DNA served to infer D and trimming. Present in this sample are just under 1,500 clones, roughly two thirds of which were seen just once. The top ten clonotypes cover about two fifths of the sample.

Sequenced sample: CLA- CD8+ effector memory T cells sorted from blood. The rearranged chain carries TRBV6-1 and TRBJ1-2; confidence is insufficient to name the D gene. The TCR sequence derives from a human donor in good health. DNA sequence: TGTGCCAGCAGTGAAGCATCAGGAAGCTATGGCTACACCTTC. Its protein is CASSEASGSYGYTF.